These 22 T cell receptor beta chains came from one sample sequenced in a study of cytomegalovirus exposure and HLA in healthy donors. The PCR ran on 60 Vbeta and 13 Jbeta primers. This table comes from immunoSEQ multiplex PCR, and its TCRdb copy is limited to in-frame clones, with some not included. Among roughly 250,000 clones listed, 65% to 85% were seen once. Source material: PBMCs. The receptors originated from a female donor in good health and CMV-seronegative.

A few counts support this clone. The genes are TRBV12-5 and TRBJ1-1; D might be TRBD1 (5 bases). From germline, CDR1 is LGHNT and CDR2 FRNRAP. This CDR3 is 15 amino acids long. V was cut by 0 bases and J by 6 bases, with 14 bases left in between. This CDR3 is CASGLVRRGNSEAFF. In nucleotides, the CDR3 is TGTGCTAGTGGTTTGGTGAGGAGGGGCAACTCTGAAGCTTTCTTT.

The chain couples TRBV15 to TRBJ2-2; 8 bases agree with TRBD1. This CDR3 spans 15 amino acids. Germline-derived CDR1 and CDR2 are LNHNV and YYDKDF (reference sequence). With V trimmed by 1 base and J by 7 bases, 5 bases remained unmatched. The CDR3 is CATSRGSGGIGELFF. The CDR3 DNA reads as TGTGCCACCAGCAGAGGGTCAGGGGGCATCGGGGAGCTGTTTTTT.

The CDR3 reads CASSLGTNQETQYF. For the CDR3, the DNA is TGTGCCAGCAGTTTGGGGACTAACCAAGAGACCCAGTACTTC. The V and J genes are TRBV27 and TRBJ2-5; TRBD2 matches 7 bases. CDR3 length: 14 residues. The junction had 1 base not matched to a gene; V was cut back by 3 bases and J by 0 bases. In germline, CDR1 is MNHEY, CDR2 SMNVEV (reference sequence).

This clone appeared a few times. The V and J genes are TRBV28 and TRBJ1-3, with 10 bases identical to TRBD1. This CDR3 is built from 14 residues. V dropped 6 bases and J dropped 4; count of bases not matched to a gene: 3. CDR1 and CDR2 (germline): MDHEN, SYDVKM. The CDR3 DNA sequence: TGTGCCAGCAGGGGGACAGGGGTCGGAAACACCATATATTTT. The encoded protein is CASRGTGVGNTIYF.

The chain recombines TRBV6-1 with TRBJ2-5, with TRBD2 matching over 10 bases. V was pared by 6 bases and J by 4 bases, with 2 bases of the junction left unmatched. The germline V gene encodes CDR1 MNHNS and CDR2 SASEGT. The CDR3 contains 13 residues. The CDR3 protein is CASRLAGGETQYF. DNA of the CDR3: TGTGCCAGCAGGTTAGCGGGAGGAGAGACCCAGTACTTC.

The V gene is TRBV15, the J gene TRBJ1-5; 8 positions match TRBD1. Germline V CDR1 and CDR2: LNHNV, YYDKDF (reference sequence). The CDR3 loop spans 15 amino acids. V shed 0 bases and J 7 bases; nucleotides not matched to a gene: 5. The CDR3 sequence: CATSRDLRTGQPQHF. The DNA for the CDR3 is TGTGCCACCAGCAGAGATTTGAGGACAGGGCAGCCCCAGCATTTT.

The DNA of the CDR3 is TGTGCCAGCAACCTAGCGGGAGAGAGCGAGCAGTACTTC. This codes for CASNLAGESEQYF. V gene TRBV2 combines with J gene TRBJ2-7; 10 bases agree with TRBD2. V was pared by 7 bases and J by 6 bases, with 6 bases of the junction left unmatched. The CDR3 spans 13 residues. Germline CDR1 and CDR2: SNHLY and FYNNEI.

V is TRBV11-1 and J is TRBJ1-4, with TRBD1 matching 10 bases. The CDR3 totals 18 residues. V shed 5 bases and J 2 bases; nucleotides not matched to a gene: 11. The V gene's germline CDR1 is SGHAT and CDR2 FQDESV (reference sequence). DNA for the CDR3: TGTGCCAGCAGCCTCGGGACAGGGGCCGCACTGACTAATGAAAAACTGTTTTTT. The encoded protein is CASSLGTGAALTNEKLFF.

J is TRBJ1-2 and V is TRBV7-9, with TRBD1 identical over 9 bases. V shed 4 bases, J shed 4 bases, and the junction held 4 bases outside the gene matches. The germline V gene has CDR1 SEHNR and CDR2 FQNEAQ (reference sequence). The CDR3 sequence is 14 residues long. The CDR3 loop is CASSSEDRGYGYTF. The CDR3 DNA is TGTGCCAGCAGCTCCGAGGACAGGGGCTATGGCTACACCTTC. Full variable domain (remainder filled in from reference TRBV7-9 and TRBJ1-2): DTGVSQNPRHKITKRGQNVTFRCDPISEHNRLYWYRQTLGQGPEFLTYFQNEAQLEKSRLLSDRFSAERPKGSFSTLEIQRTEQGDSAMYLCASSSEDRGYGYTFGSGTRLTVV.

The chain is built from TRBV7-3 and TRBJ2-2; no clear D. Germline CDR1 and CDR2: SGHTA and FQGTGA. V gave up 0 bases and J gave up 1 base, with 9 bases separating them. CDR3 length equals 16 residues. CDR3 nucleotide sequence: TGTGCCAGCAGCTTAACTCTCCCGGGGAACACCGGGGAGCTGTTTTTT. Protein: CASSLTLPGNTGELFF.

The chain links TRBV21-1 to TRBJ2-7; the table assigns TRBD2, which was not confirmed against the DNA. TRBV21-1 is a known pseudogene. The CDR3 runs to 24 residues. The CDR3 nucleotides read TGTGCCAGCAGCAAAGCCCCGCGGACAGGGGTGCGGGCGGGAGGGCCAGGGGCTTCCTACGAGCAGTACTTC. Protein product: CASSKAPRTGVRAGGPGASYEQYF.

This clone was observed a single time. The V and J genes are TRBV5-4 and TRBJ2-1; the D gene is possibly TRBD2 (5 bases). The CDR3 sequence is 14 residues long. V lost 1 base and J 3 bases, leaving 8 bases between the germline ends. Germline CDR1 SGHNT, CDR2 YYREEE (reference sequence). The CDR3 DNA sequence: TGTGCCAGCAGCTTGAGAGGGTACTACAATGAGCAGTTCTTC. Translating it yields CASSLRGYYNEQFF.

The chain recombines TRBV6-1 with TRBJ1-2, with 8 bases matching TRBD1. Trimming at V came to 5 bases and at J to 7 bases, leaving 6 bases not matched to a gene. The CDR3 consists of 13 residues. The germline CDR1 and CDR2 sequences are MNHNS and SASEGT. CDR3: CASSWRTGSGYTF. As DNA, the CDR3 is TGTGCCAGCAGTTGGAGGACAGGGTCTGGCTACACCTTC.

J is TRBJ1-2 and V is TRBV6-4; no clear D. Per the germline V gene, CDR1 is MRHNA and CDR2 is SNTAGT. This CDR3 region has 10 residues. V lost 8 bases to trimming and J lost 5 bases, with 6 bases between them. Here the CDR3 reads CASGLYGYTF. The DNA for the CDR3 is TGTGCCAGCGGCCTTTATGGCTACACCTTC.

The V and J genes are TRBV4-1 and TRBJ2-1; 10 bases line up with TRBD2. Trimming at V came to 0 bases and at J to 8 bases, leaving 13 bases not matched to a gene. Germline loops: CDR1 MGHRA, CDR2 YSYEKL. CDR3 length: 18 residues. DNA of the CDR3: TGCGCCAGCAGCCAAGATCAAGAAAGGGCTAGCGGGAGATATGAGCAGTTCTTC. Encoded protein: CASSQDQERASGRYEQFF.

This clone was counted between two and nine times. This chain uses TRBV9 with TRBJ1-6, with D perhaps TRBD1 (6 bases). V lost 1 base, J lost 10 bases, and 15 bases lay in between. This CDR3 has 15 amino acids. Germline CDR1 reads SGDLS; CDR2 reads YYNGEE. In DNA form, the CDR3 reads TGTGCCAGCAGCGTAACGGGGGGCGGTACCTCACCCCTCCACTTT. Its translation is CASSVTGGGTSPLHF.

The chain recombines TRBV7-2 with TRBJ2-5; no reliable D call. The CDR3 runs 12 residues. Germline CDR1 reads SGHTA; CDR2 reads FQGNSA. V lost 2 bases and J 11 bases, leaving 12 bases between the germline ends. The CDR3 region is CASSLQSAEQYF. CDR3 bases: TGTGCCAGCAGCTTACAGTCTGCGGAGCAGTACTTC. The entire variable domain, with the rest obtained from reference TRBV7-2 and TRBJ2-5, is as follows: GAGVSQSPSNKVTEKGKDVELRCDPISGHTALYWYRQSLGQGLEFLIYFQGNSAPDKSGLPSDRFSAERTGGSVSTLTIQRTQQEDSAVYLCASSLQSAEQYFGPGTRLLVL.

The J gene is TRBJ2-1, the V gene TRBV9; 13 nucleotides align to TRBD2. The trim removed 4 bases at V and 8 bases at J, leaving 6 bases unmatched. The CDR3 has 15 residues. Germline CDR1 reads SGDLS; CDR2 reads YYNGEE. CDR3 loop: CASSPHGLAGDEQFF. The DNA for the CDR3 is TGTGCCAGCAGCCCCCATGGACTAGCGGGAGATGAGCAGTTCTTC.

The CDR3 region has the DNA TGTGCCAGCAGCTTTGGGGGCGACTCCGAGACCCAGTACTTC. Its protein product is CASSFGGDSETQYF. V and J are TRBV7-9 and TRBJ2-5; a possible D gene is TRBD1 (6 bases). Germline assignment: CDR1 SEHNR and CDR2 FQNEAQ (reference sequence). Trimming took 3 bases from V and 5 from J, leaving 13 bases between them. This CDR3 is 14 amino acids long.

The V and J genes are TRBV20-1 and TRBJ1-1; tentatively, D is TRBD1 (5 bases). The CDR3 is 11 residues long. Germline V gene sequence: CDR1 DFQATT, CDR2 SNEGSKA (reference sequence). V gave up 8 bases and J gave up 4 bases, with 11 bases separating them. The DNA for the CDR3 is TGCAGTTTCCTGGGGGGCACTGAAGCTTTCTTT. It encodes CSFLGGTEAFF.

This clone has a handful of counts. The chain links TRBV5-4 to TRBJ1-2; no definite D call. Trimming took off 2 bases at V and 8 bases at J, with 16 bases between the two ends. There are 14 residues in the CDR3. Germline loops: CDR1 SGHNT, CDR2 YYREEE (reference sequence). The CDR3 region has the DNA TGTGCCAGCAGCTTTTTGGGCGGGGAATGGGGCTACACCTTC. Protein: CASSFLGGEWGYTF.

The CDR3: CASSQLDMGLAGNNEQFF. The DNA for the CDR3 is TGCGCCAGCAGCCAGCTGGACATGGGACTAGCGGGAAACAATGAGCAGTTCTTC. The rearrangement uses TRBV4-1 and TRBJ2-1; 13 bases align to TRBD2. The germline gives CDR1 MGHRA, CDR2 YSYEKL. There are 18 residues in the CDR3. V shed 3 bases, J shed 5 bases, and the junction held 10 bases outside the gene matches.